This T cell receptor (beta chain) was profiled in a study of shared clonotypes between healthy human individuals. Profiled with immunoSEQ multiplex PCR; TCRdb holds only in-frame clones, not every one. The table lists about 1.5 million clones, over 95% of them singletons, with more than 0.9% in the top ten. Germline V gives CDR1 SGHRS, CDR2 YFSETQ. Between the trimmed V and J ends, which lost 0 bases and 13 bases, there was a span of 11 bases. This CDR3 is 12 amino acids long. The chain carries TRBV5-1 and TRBJ2-1, with no clear D. The receptor was isolated from a man aged 30-40 years in good health. The sequencing input was naive CD4+ T cells sorted from blood. Subset here: CD45RA+ positively selected. Here the CDR3 reads CASSLDFEVQFF. The CDR3 DNA is TGCGCCAGCAGCTTGGATTTTGAAGTCCAGTTCTTC.